This is a list of T cell receptor beta chains from one sample in a study of radiation and T cells in renal cell carcinoma. Here immunoSEQ multiplex PCR was the method, and the copy in TCRdb shows in-frame clones only, minus some. This table holds roughly 130,000 clones, roughly 91% found once. The source material was blood, sampled from a patient whose treatment included radiotherapy and nephrectomy. These receptors were taken from a woman in her 70s with renal cell carcinoma. The CDR3 runs from the conserved cysteine through the conserved F or W. Fields, in order: V gene, D gene, clone size, J gene, CDR3 DNA, CDR3 protein. A D gene is named only where the DNA matches it firmly. Rows may omit the clone size; those that give it use once, few, many or a size class.

>TRBV9|-|-|TRBJ1-1
TGTGCCAGCAGCGTAGGGCCGAACACTGAAGCTTTCTTT
CASSVGPNTEAFF
>TRBV19|-|-|TRBJ1-1
TGTGCCAGTAGTTCATTGGGGGTGAACACTGAAGCTTTCTTT
CASSSLGVNTEAFF
>TRBV5-6|-|-|TRBJ1-5
TGTGCCAGCAGCTTAAGAAGGGCTAATTATCAGCCCCAGCATTTT
CASSLRRANYQPQHF
>TRBV28|TRBD1|-|TRBJ1-6
TGTGCCAGCATCATGCAGGGGGAGAGGAATTCACCCCTCCACTTT
CASIMQGERNSPLHF
>TRBV19|-|-|TRBJ2-1
TGTGCCACATACGGCTACCAGCAGTTCTTC
CATYGYQQFF
>TRBV30|-|-|TRBJ1-1
TGTGCCTCGATACCCGAACAGGGGAACACTGAAGCTTTCTTT
CASIPEQGNTEAFF
>TRBV30|TRBD1|-|TRBJ1-5
TGTGCCTGGAGTGCCGGACAGGGCAACAATCAGCCCCAGCATTTT
CAWSAGQGNNQPQHF
>TRBV5-6|-|-|TRBJ2-5
TGTGCCAGCAGGCTGAGGGGGGTCGGGGAGACCCAGTACTTC
CASRLRGVGETQYF
>TRBV4-3|-|-|TRBJ1-6
TGCGCCAGCAGCCAAGACTGGGGGGCCGGGTCACCCCTCCACTTT
CASSQDWGAGSPLHF
>TRBV9|-|-|TRBJ1-6
TGTGCCAGCAGCGTAGAGTTGGACACAAGAGATTCACCCCTCCACTTT
CASSVELDTRDSPLHF
>TRBV10-3|TRBD1|once|TRBJ1-3
TGTGCCATCAGTTGGGACAGGTCGGGAAACACCATATATTTT
CAISWDRSGNTIYF
>TRBV27|TRBD1|-|TRBJ1-5
TGTGCCAGCAGTTGGGGACAGGGGAATCAGCCCCAGCATTTT
CASSWGQGNQPQHF
>TRBV29-1|TRBD1|-|TRBJ1-2
TGCAGCGGGGACAGGGGGCAAGGCTACACCTTC
CSGDRGQGYTF
>TRBV4-2|-|-|TRBJ2-1
TGTGCCAGCAGCCAAGATTCGCCCGGGGGATTTGGCAATGAGCAGTTCTTC
CASSQDSPGGFGNEQFF
>TRBV11-2|TRBD1|-|TRBJ2-2
TGTGCCAGCAGCTCTCGCCGGGACAGGGACCTCACCGGGGAGCTGTTTTTT
CASSSRRDRDLTGELFF
>TRBV5-1|-|-|TRBJ2-7
TGCGCCAGCAGCCGTGGACAGTCCTACGAGCAGTACTTC
CASSRGQSYEQYF
>TRBV6-6|-|-|TRBJ1-1
TGTGCCAGCAGTTACCGGAGGGGTACTGAAGCTTTCTTT
CASSYRRGTEAFF
>TRBV19|-|-|TRBJ2-7
TGTGCCAGTAGTAGTCCCCGCGGGACACTCTACGAGCAGTACTTC
CASSSPRGTLYEQYF
>TRBV15|-|-|TRBJ1-1
TGTGCCACCAGCAGAGATAGGGTGGTAGGGGCTTTCTTT
CATSRDRVVGAFF
>TRBV7-3|-|once|TRBJ1-5
TGTGCCAGCAGCATCCCAGGGGAGCCACCTCTCCATCAGCCCCAGCATTTT
CASSIPGEPPLHQPQHF
>TRBV18|-|once|TRBJ1-5
TGTGCCAGCTCACCGCAGGGGCCGAATCAGCCCCAGCATTTT
CASSPQGPNQPQHF
>TRBV7-3|TRBD1|-|TRBJ1-2
TGTGCCAGCAGCTTAACTGGGACAGGGGCCCCCTTAGCTAACTATGGCTACACCTTC
CASSLTGTGAPLANYGYTF
>TRBV5-1|TRBD1|-|TRBJ1-1
TGCGCCAGCAGCTCCGTCCCGGGACAGGGAATGGGCACTGAAGCTTTCTTT
CASSSVPGQGMGTEAFF
>TRBV6-5|-|-|TRBJ1-5
TGTGCCAGCAGACCGATACCATTCAATCAGCCCCAGCATTTT
CASRPIPFNQPQHF
>TRBV27|-|-|TRBJ1-6
TGTGCCAGCACCACTGGTCCCGGGCATTCACCCCTCCACTTT
CASTTGPGHSPLHF
>TRBV4-2|TRBD1|once|TRBJ1-5
TGTGCCAGCAGCCCAACTACAGGGGGGGATCAGCCCCAGCATTTT
CASSPTTGGDQPQHF
>TRBV30|-|-|TRBJ2-2
TGTGCCTGGAGTAGGGCGGCCGGGGAGCTGTTTTTT
CAWSRAAGELFF
>TRBV7-2|TRBD2|-|TRBJ2-1
TGTGCCAGCAGCCGACTAGCGGGGGGGTATGAGCAGTTCTTC
CASSRLAGGYEQFF
>TRBV28|TRBD1|-|TRBJ1-6
TGTGCCAGCAGCCCGGGACAGCCTAATTCACCCCTCCACTTT
CASSPGQPNSPLHF
>TRBV10-3|-|-|TRBJ1-5
TGTGCCACCCGGACGGGTGGCAATCAGCCCCAGCATTTT
CATRTGGNQPQHF
>TRBV28|-|-|TRBJ2-3
TGTGCCAGCAGTTTATCCCCGGCGGGGCGGAATACGCAGTATTTT
CASSLSPAGRNTQYF
>TRBV2|TRBD1|-|TRBJ2-7
TGTGCCAGCAGCTCCGACAGGGGTTACGAGCAGTACTTC
CASSSDRGYEQYF
>TRBV5-5|TRBD1|-|TRBJ1-2
TGTGCCAGCAGCTCAACAGGGGTCCCCTCCACTAACTATGGCTACACCTTC
CASSSTGVPSTNYGYTF
>TRBV27|-|few|TRBJ2-5
TGTGCCAGCAGTCTTTGGTCGAAAGAGACCCAGTACTTC
CASSLWSKETQYF
>TRBV7-2|-|-|TRBJ1-6
TGTGCCAGCAGCTTAGGAGGGGTGAGTACACCCCTCCACTTT
CASSLGGVSTPLHF
>TRBV28|-|-|TRBJ2-7
TGTGCCAGCAGTTTGGGGGGTTACGAGCAGTACTTC
CASSLGGYEQYF
>TRBV4-3|-|-|TRBJ1-3
TGCGCCAGCGGAGATGGGGCTGGAAACACCATATATTTT
CASGDGAGNTIYF
>TRBV6-5|-|-|TRBJ2-7
TGTGCCAGCAGACCCTCGGGGGGCCACGAGCAGTACTTC
CASRPSGGHEQYF
>TRBV9|-|-|TRBJ1-4
TGTGCCAGCAGCGTAGGTGTAACAACTAATGAAAAACTGTTTTTT
CASSVGVTTNEKLFF
>TRBV29-1|-|-|TRBJ1-2
TGCAGCGTCCGAGGGAGTGATGGCTACACCTTC
CSVRGSDGYTF
>TRBV5-4|-|-|TRBJ1-1
TGTGCCAGCAGCCTCGGGGGGGAGAACACTGAAGCTTTCTTT
CASSLGGENTEAFF
>TRBV14|-|-|TRBJ1-1
TGTGCCAGCAGCCAAGTTTACGGGGGGACTGAAGCTTTCTTT
CASSQVYGGTEAFF
>TRBV21-1|-|-|TRBJ1-3
TGTGCCAGCAACACAGGGGGCTCTGGAAACACCATATATTTT
CASNTGGSGNTIYF
>TRBV5-1|-|-|TRBJ2-7
TGCGCCAGCAGCCACGATACCTACGAGCAGTACTTC
CASSHDTYEQYF
>TRBV5-1|-|-|TRBJ2-1
TGCGCCAGCAGCCCGGGGACTCCCCACAATGAGCAGTTCTTC
CASSPGTPHNEQFF
>TRBV4-1|TRBD2|-|TRBJ2-3
TGCGCCAGCAGCCAAGCCGCCAGCGGGGGGCCATTAGATACGCAGTATTTT
CASSQAASGGPLDTQYF
>TRBV14|-|few|TRBJ1-4
TGTGCCAGCAGCCAGACGGGGGGAAATGAAAAACTGTTTTTT
CASSQTGGNEKLFF
>TRBV7-9|-|-|TRBJ1-5
TGTGCCAGCAGCTCAGATAATTATCAGCCCCAGCATTTT
CASSSDNYQPQHF
>TRBV5-1|-|-|TRBJ2-2
TGCGCCAGCAGCTTGGGGATTTGGGGGACGATGAACACCGGGGAGCTGTTTTTT
CASSLGIWGTMNTGELFF
>TRBV5-1|TRBD1|-|TRBJ1-1
TGCGCCAGCAGCTTGCGCGGGACAGGGGGTGTAAACACTGAAGCTTTCTTT
CASSLRGTGGVNTEAFF